The 32 T cell receptor beta chains listed next were all sequenced from one sample in a study of PD-1 blockade in classical Hodgkin lymphoma. Some clones are missing from TCRdb's copy, which holds only in-frame ones; the method was immunoSEQ multiplex PCR. The table has under 20,000 clones, 65% to 85% seen once. The patients all showed relapse after autologous stem cell transplantation, while their brentuximab vedotin exposure varied. The sample consisted of peripheral blood mononuclear cells (PBMCs), taken at baseline. Receptor source: a human donor with classical Hodgkin lymphoma.

The chain recombines TRBV18 with TRBJ1-1, with unresolved D. CDR1 and CDR2 (germline): KGHSH, LQKENI. The CDR3 spans 11 residues. V lost 4 bases, J lost 8 bases, and 8 bases lay in between. CDR3 nucleotide sequence: TGTGCCAGCTCACGAGGCGTCGAAGCTTTCTTT. The encoded protein is CASSRGVEAFF.

The CDR3 coding sequence is TGTGCCAGCAGTTTGGGGGTGGTCCGGGGTGAAAAACTGTTTTTT. This codes for CASSLGVVRGEKLFF. The chain uses TRBV28 and TRBJ1-4; perhaps TRBD1 as D (5 bases). This CDR3 comprises 15 residues. The ends were cut back, 3 bases at V and 7 bases at J, with 15 bases in the middle. From germline, CDR1 is MDHEN and CDR2 SYDVKM.

The chain joins TRBV15 to TRBJ1-3; D possibly corresponds to TRBD1 (6 bases). V lost 0 bases to trimming and J lost 0 bases, with 18 bases between them. CDR3 size: 19 residues. Germline CDR1 and CDR2: LNHNV and YYDKDF (reference sequence). The CDR3 region is CATSRDRGIQGGSGNTIYF. CDR3 sequence (DNA): TGTGCCACCAGCAGAGATCGGGGGATACAGGGTGGCTCTGGAAACACCATATATTTT.

V gene TRBV11-2 combines with J gene TRBJ2-3; 8 bases fit TRBD1. The CDR3 runs 16 residues. V shed 6 bases, J shed 4 bases, and the junction held 12 bases outside the gene matches. Germline V lookup: CDR1 SGHAT, CDR2 FQNNGV. The CDR3 loop is CASRPNRGFFSDTQYF. CDR3 nucleotide sequence: TGTGCCAGCAGGCCTAACAGGGGGTTCTTCTCAGATACGCAGTATTTT.

V and J are TRBV6-5 and TRBJ2-1; D unresolved. V dropped 0 bases and J dropped 6 bases, with 15 bases sitting between them. This CDR3 is 16 amino acids long. The germline gives CDR1 MNHEY, CDR2 SVGAGI. The CDR3 DNA reads as TGTGCCAGCAGTTACTCTTACGGGCCTCAGTCCAATGAGCAGTTCTTC. Translation: CASSYSYGPQSNEQFF.

This clone was found once. This chain joins TRBV28 and TRBJ1-2, with D possibly matching TRBD1 (6 bases). CDR3 size: 15 residues. Trimming cost V 2 bases and J 6 bases, with 16 bases left between them. CDR1 MDHEN and CDR2 SYDVKM come from the germline V gene. CDR3 coding DNA: TGTGCCAGCAGTTTAAGTTCCGGGACAAGGGATGGCTACACCTTC. Translating gives CASSLSSGTRDGYTF.

The V and J genes are TRBV7-2 and TRBJ2-3, with 11 positions matching TRBD2. Germline V lookup: CDR1 SGHTA, CDR2 FQGNSA. Losses at the gene ends were 3 bases for V and 3 bases for J; bases not matched to a gene: 8. The CDR3 contains 17 residues. The DNA for the CDR3 is TGTGCCAGCAGCTTGAGGACTAGCGGGCGGGGGACAGATACGCAGTATTTT. It specifies CASSLRTSGRGTDTQYF.

This chain uses TRBV7-2 with TRBJ1-6, with 10 bases fitting TRBD1. Germline V lookup: CDR1 SGHTA, CDR2 FQGNSA. The CDR3 is made up of 17 amino acids. V shed 6 bases, J shed 3 bases, and the junction held 8 bases outside the gene matches. The DNA for the CDR3 is TGTGCCAGCAGTCTACCCGGGACAGGGGTCTATAATTCACCCCTCCACTTT. Residues: CASSLPGTGVYNSPLHF.

In this sample, this clone turned up a few times. This sequence joins TRBV19 and TRBJ1-6, with 9 bases fitting TRBD1. Germline CDR1 is LNHDA and CDR2 is SQIVND (reference sequence). CDR3 length: 15 residues. With 4 bases clipped from V and 6 bases from J, the junction kept 4 bases outside the gene matches. CDR3 sequence reads: CASSTGTGFNSPLHF. CDR3 coding DNA: TGTGCCAGTAGTACCGGGACAGGGTTTAATTCACCCCTCCACTTT.

This rearrangement joins TRBV7-2 to TRBJ2-3, with no clear D. The V gene lost 3 bases and the J gene lost 0 bases, with 13 bases spanning the gap. The CDR3 covers 16 residues. Germline V gene sequence: CDR1 SGHTA, CDR2 FQGNSA. In DNA, the CDR3 is TGTGCCAGCAGCTTGAGGCTAACTACTAGCACAGATACGCAGTATTTT. The encoded protein is CASSLRLTTSTDTQYF. Looking up the rest from reference TRBV7-2 and TRBJ2-3 gives the full variable domain: GAGVSQSPSNKVTEKGKDVELRCDPISGHTALYWYRQSLGQGLEFLIYFQGNSAPDKSGLPSDRFSAERTGGSVSTLTIQRTQQEDSAVYLCASSLRLTTSTDTQYFGPGTRLTVL.

This chain uses TRBV28 with TRBJ1-4; TRBD1 might be the D (5 bases). CDR1 is MDHEN and CDR2 is SYDVKM in the germline V gene. The CDR3 sequence is 13 residues long. Trimming removed 6 bases from V and 8 bases from J, with 13 bases in between. CDR3 in DNA: TGTGCCAGCAGACGACAGATACGGGAAAAACTGTTTTTT. As protein: CASRRQIREKLFF.

The rearrangement links TRBV7-9 to TRBJ1-3; D perhaps matches TRBD1 (5 bases). This CDR3 is built from 14 residues. Germline V gene lookup returns CDR1 SEHNR and CDR2 FQNEAQ (reference sequence). V was pared by 7 bases and J by 0 bases, with 10 bases between. In DNA, the CDR3 is TGTGCCAGCACCATTGGGGCCTCTGGAAACACCATATATTTT. Translating it yields CASTIGASGNTIYF.

The chain has TRBV27 and TRBJ1-3, with 11 bases identical to TRBD1. This CDR3 has 17 residues. V shed 6 bases and J 0 bases; nucleotides not matched to a gene: 7. Germline V gene lookup returns CDR1 MNHEY and CDR2 SMNVEV (reference sequence). Written as DNA, the CDR3 is TGTGCCAGCAGGGGGGGACAGGGGGGTTACTCTGGAAACACCATATATTTT. Encoded protein: CASRGGQGGYSGNTIYF.

The chain couples TRBV7-9 to TRBJ2-1; 9 bases are a match to TRBD2. Germline CDR1 reads SEHNR; CDR2 reads FQNEAQ (reference sequence). The CDR3 runs to 16 residues. Unmatched junction bases numbered 13, after V lost 5 bases and J lost 8 bases. CDR3 in amino acids: CASSAPGLALLHEQFF. The CDR3 nucleotides read TGTGCCAGCAGCGCTCCGGGACTAGCTTTGCTGCATGAGCAGTTCTTC.

The rearrangement links TRBV27 to TRBJ1-5; a weak D match, TRBD1 (6 bases). V dropped 0 bases and J dropped 2 bases, with 8 bases sitting between them. The CDR3 is made up of 15 amino acids. The germline gives CDR1 MNHEY, CDR2 SMNVEV (reference sequence). The CDR3 region has the DNA TGTGCCAGCAGTTTATCGAGGGGGGGCAATCAGCCCCAGCATTTT. The encoded protein is CASSLSRGGNQPQHF.

The chain couples TRBV27 to TRBJ2-7, with D possibly TRBD2 on 7 matching bases. Germline CDR1 reads MNHEY; CDR2 reads SMNVEV (reference sequence). Trimming stripped 2 bases from V and 7 bases from J, with 15 bases between. This CDR3 comprises 14 residues. The CDR3 nucleotides are TGTGCCAGCAGTTTAGGCGGGGGCCCCCGGGAGCAGTACTTC. Translated: CASSLGGGPREQYF.

The chain recombines TRBV4-1 with TRBJ2-5; 8 bases are shared with TRBD2. The CDR3 is 16 residues long. Unmatched junction bases numbered 6, after V lost 3 bases and J lost 0 bases. Germline V CDR1 and CDR2: MGHRA, YSYEKL. CDR3 nucleotides: TGCGCCAGCAGCCAGAGCGGGGGTGGATACCAAGAGACCCAGTACTTC. Its protein product is CASSQSGGGYQETQYF.

This chain joins TRBV19 and TRBJ1-2; 7 bases line up with TRBD1. Germline values: CDR1 LNHDA, CDR2 SQIVND (reference sequence). J was trimmed by 2 bases and V by 0 bases; bases with no gene match: 3. There are 15 residues in the CDR3. CDR3: CASSIEPGQNYGYTF. The CDR3 region has the DNA TGTGCCAGTAGTATAGAACCGGGACAGAACTATGGCTACACCTTC.

V usage is TRBV7-2 and J usage is TRBJ1-5; D is possibly TRBD1 (6 bases). Germline V gene sequence: CDR1 SGHTA, CDR2 FQGNSA. This CDR3 has 15 amino acids. Trimming removed 5 bases at V and 5 bases at J, with 16 bases between. CDR3 coding DNA: TGTGCCAGCAGCCTTAACCGGGACACCTATCAGCCCCAGCATTTT. This gives the protein CASSLNRDTYQPQHF.

The chain links TRBV18 to TRBJ2-5, with a tentative D call TRBD1 (6 bases). V lost 6 bases and J 1 base, leaving 15 bases between the germline ends. Germline-derived CDR1 and CDR2 are KGHSH and LQKENI. This CDR3 has 15 residues. The CDR3 reads CASSRGSTIQETQYF. The CDR3, as DNA: TGTGCCAGCTCCAGGGGATCAACCATCCAAGAGACCCAGTACTTC.

CDR3 region: CATSAAGEETQYF. CDR3 nucleotide sequence: TGTGCCACCAGCGCAGCAGGGGAAGAGACCCAGTACTTC. This chain uses TRBV15 with TRBJ2-5; weak D call: TRBD1 (6 bases). The CDR3 is 13 residues long. Trimming pared 5 bases from V and 3 bases from J, leaving 10 bases between. Germline V gives CDR1 LNHNV, CDR2 YYDKDF (reference sequence).

This chain connects TRBV28 to TRBJ1-2; D remains ambiguous. V was cut by 8 bases and J by 4 bases, with 14 bases left in between. From germline, CDR1 is MDHEN and CDR2 SYDVKM. This CDR3 has 13 amino acids. CDR3 nucleotide sequence: TGTGCCAGCCGGGCGGGTACGAGCTATGGCTACACCTTC. Amino acids: CASRAGTSYGYTF.

DNA for the CDR3: TGTGCCAGCAGCTTAGGGGCCGGGACAGGGGGGAGCGCTGAAGCTTTCTTT. Residues: CASSLGAGTGGSAEAFF. The V gene is TRBV7-9, the J gene TRBJ1-1; 11 bases are a match to TRBD1. This CDR3 has 17 residues. Unmatched junction bases numbered 10, after V lost 1 base and J lost 6 bases. Germline V lookup: CDR1 SEHNR, CDR2 FQNEAQ (reference sequence).

The V gene is TRBV4-3, the J gene TRBJ2-5; TRBD1 might be the D (6 bases). The CDR3 loop spans 13 amino acids. With 1 base removed from V and 5 bases from J, the gap between germline ends came to 8 bases. Looked up from germline, CDR1 is LGHNA and CDR2 is YSLEER. The CDR3 DNA is TGCGCCAGCAGCCAAGGGGGGCCGGAGACCCAGTACTTC. It encodes CASSQGGPETQYF.

This clone turned up a few times. J is TRBJ2-7 and V is TRBV6-1; perhaps TRBD2 as D (6 bases). V was pared by 6 bases and J by 0 bases, with 9 bases between. The CDR3 totals 13 residues. Germline lookup yields CDR1 MNHNS and CDR2 SASEGT. The CDR3 loop is CASRGRGSYEQYF. The CDR3 DNA sequence: TGTGCCAGCAGAGGGCGGGGCTCCTACGAGCAGTACTTC.

The V call is TRBV27, the J call TRBJ2-7, with 9 positions matching TRBD2. Per germline, CDR1 MNHEY and CDR2 SMNVEV (reference sequence). The CDR3 extends over 15 amino acids. The V and J ends lost 5 bases and 2 bases, in that order; junction bases with no gene match: 7. The CDR3 nucleotides are TGTGCCAGCAGTGCAATAGCGGGGGAAGCCTACGAGCAGTACTTC. This codes for CASSAIAGEAYEQYF.

The rearrangement links TRBV15 to TRBJ2-2, with unresolved D. CDR1 is LNHNV and CDR2 is YYDKDF in the germline V gene (reference sequence). V shed 0 bases and J shed 1 base, with 3 bases lying between them. The length of the CDR3 is 14 residues. Here the CDR3 DNA reads TGTGCCACCAGCAGAGAAAAGAACACCGGGGAGCTGTTTTTT. Its protein is CATSREKNTGELFF.

The chain is built from TRBV11-2 and TRBJ1-6; 7 bases fit TRBD1. Per germline, CDR1 SGHAT and CDR2 FQNNGV. V lost 1 base and J lost 12; bases outside the gene matches: 15. This CDR3 spans 17 amino acids. The CDR3 region is CASSLGPGQVVGKPLHF. The CDR3 DNA reads as TGTGCCAGCAGCTTAGGGCCAGGACAGGTGGTTGGGAAACCCCTCCACTTT.

The CDR3 sequence is CASSPGVVAGGPASYEQYF. CDR3 nucleotide sequence: TGTGCCAGCAGCCCCGGGGTGGTAGCGGGGGGGCCCGCCTCCTACGAGCAGTACTTC. The chain carries TRBV12-1 and TRBJ2-7; the table's D call, TRBD2, was not checked against the DNA. TRBV12-1 is a pseudogene segment. This CDR3 contains 19 residues.

A single count supports this clone. The chain employs TRBV10-3 and TRBJ2-1; D is perhaps TRBD1 (6 bases). The CDR3 consists of 14 residues. CDR1 is ENHRY and CDR2 is SYGVKD in the germline V gene. Trimming cost V 6 bases and J 2 bases, with 11 bases left between them. The CDR3: CAISYRETYNEQFF. The CDR3 nucleotides are TGTGCCATCAGCTACAGGGAAACCTACAATGAGCAGTTCTTC.

The CDR3 DNA is TGTGCCAGCTCACCGGTGCCCCTGAACACTGAAGCTTTCTTT. Translation: CASSPVPLNTEAFF. V gene TRBV18 combines with J gene TRBJ1-1, with no clear D. Trimming shortened V by 3 bases and J by 0 bases, and 8 bases separated the two germline ends. The CDR3 spans 14 residues. CDR1 and CDR2 from the germline V gene are KGHSH and LQKENI.

This clone was counted between two and nine times. The V gene is TRBV6-5, the J gene TRBJ1-2, with D unresolved. In germline, CDR1 is MNHEY, CDR2 SVGAGI. This CDR3 comprises 14 residues. Trimming removed 5 bases at V and 4 bases at J, with 14 bases between. CDR3 sequence reads: CASSQILEGYGYTF. DNA of the CDR3: TGTGCCAGCAGTCAAATCCTGGAGGGCTATGGCTACACCTTC.